This TCR beta chain comes out of a study of blood T cell repertoires in COVID-19. Only in-frame clones appear in the TCRdb table, and some are missing; sequencing was by immunoSEQ multiplex PCR. Found here are fewer than 250,000 clones, 83% of them singletons; the top ten hold 5.5%. The sequenced sample consisted of peripheral blood. The receptor was derived from a human donor in a cohort sampled during active COVID-19.

CDR3 residues: CASKAQGNYGYTF. The CDR3 nucleotides read TGTGCCAGCAAGGCGCAGGGGAACTATGGCTACACCTTC. This chain uses TRBV25-1 with TRBJ1-2, with TRBD1 as a possible D gene (6 bases). Germline lookup yields CDR1 MGHDK and CDR2 SYGVNS. The CDR3 is made up of 13 amino acids. With 7 bases removed from V and 2 bases from J, the gap between germline ends came to 11 bases.